The clone carrying this TCR beta chain was observed a single time. What it binds is unknown. A single heparinised draw of roughly 120 mL on average was taken per donor. CD4+ naive, central memory, regulatory and stem cell-like memory cells were sorted via CD45RO/CCR7/CD25/CD127/CD95/CD27. The sequenced template was cDNA made from the entire isolated RNA. The read count averaged about 3.57 million across naive, central memory and regulatory T cell samples. This table comes from immunoSEQ multiplex PCR, and its TCRdb copy is limited to in-frame clones, with some not included. Among approximately 170,000 clones, about 8% were seen once, and the ten largest hold around 0.94%. These data are taken from a study of beta chain features in type 1 diabetes. Regarding the study as a whole: Within each of all four CD4+ subsets, Type 1 diabetes patients had TCRB CDR3s that were moderately but significantly shorter. Insertions at VDJ junctions were less frequent in type 1 diabetes patients. These patients also deleted more nucleotides at the same junctions.

This CDR3 comprises 15 residues. The germline V and J ends were trimmed by 5 bases and 5 bases, with 19 bases remaining between them. Germline assignment: CDR1 SGHNT and CDR2 YENEEA. What was sequenced was central memory CD4+ T cells from blood. The origin of this receptor is a woman in her thirties or forties with type 1 diabetes. The chain recombines TRBV11-3 with TRBJ2-7, with TRBD2 as a possible D gene (6 bases). Written as DNA, the CDR3 is TGTGCCAGCAGCCTGGCGGGAAATAGGCTAGACGAGCAGTACTTC. Its protein is CASSLAGNRLDEQYF.